This TCR beta chain was captured in a study of blood T cell repertoires in COVID-19. The V and J ends lost 4 bases and 4 bases, in that order; junction bases with no gene match: 9. This CDR3 contains 15 residues. Germline V CDR1 and CDR2: SEHNR, FQNEAQ (reference sequence). The method was immunoSEQ multiplex PCR; TCRdb's version includes in-frame clones alone and lacks a portion of them. The table shows a few hundred thousand clones, with 80% to 90% occurring only once. Each participant's cohort was designated according to participant-reported clinical history. This TCR was sampled from a woman aged 40-49 years with acute COVID-19. The chain uses TRBV7-9 and TRBJ1-1; 7 bases line up with TRBD1. The sample was PBMCs or T cells enriched from blood (not recorded which). The CDR3 DNA reads TGTGCCAGCAGCTCAATGACAGGGAGTTCCACTGAAGCTTTCTTT. Translated: CASSSMTGSSTEAFF.